The 5 T cell receptor beta chains given below trace back to one sample, sequenced in a study of T cells after yellow fever vaccination. TCRdb fed the 5' RACE reads into MiXCR, producing one record per CDR3 protein. The table has approximately 550,000 distinct CDR3 sequences, 15% to 20% seen once. The source was PBMCs, collected 15 days after the yellow fever booster vaccination. The receptors derive from a man younger than 45 who received the YFV17D yellow fever vaccine.

V gene TRBV6-1 combines with J gene TRBJ2-3, with D perhaps being TRBD1 or TRBD2 (5 bases each). CDR1 is MNHNS and CDR2 is SASEGT in the germline V gene. CDR3 length: 14 residues. The V end lost 6 bases, the J end lost 4 bases, and 14 bases lay between the germline ends. This CDR3 reads CASSQGTSSDTQYF. CDR3 DNA sequence: TGTGCCAGCAGCCAAGGGACCTCTTCAGATACGCAGTATTTT.

The chain combines TRBV29-1 with TRBJ2-7; no clear D gene. CDR3 length: 11 residues. Germline V gene sequence: CDR1 SQVTM, CDR2 ANQGSEA. The V and J ends lost 2 bases and 1 base respectively, with 3 bases between them. This chain's CDR3 is CSVEQSYEQYF. The DNA for the CDR3 is TGCAGCGTTGAACAGTCCTACGAGCAGTACTTC.

The V gene is TRBV20-1, the J gene TRBJ1-2, with a weak D call TRBD1 (5 bases). The germline CDR1 and CDR2 sequences are DFQATT and SNEGSKA (reference sequence). This CDR3 contains 14 residues. V was clipped by 2 bases and J by 6 bases, with 16 bases between them. The CDR3 DNA sequence: TGCAGTGCTAGAATCCCGGGGCCGGGGGATGGCTACACCTTC. Translating gives CSARIPGPGDGYTF.

This clonotype was picked up a small number of times. The J gene is TRBJ2-7, the V gene TRBV7-8; 11 nucleotides line up with TRBD1. The V gene end was trimmed by 2 bases and the J gene end by 6 bases; junction bases not matched to a gene: 6. In germline, CDR1 is SGHVS, CDR2 FQNEAQ. CDR3 length equals 15 residues. CDR3: CASSLTRTGGSEQYF. The CDR3 DNA reads TGTGCCAGCAGCTTAACAAGGACAGGGGGCAGCGAGCAGTACTTC.

V usage is TRBV30 and J usage is TRBJ2-1; D may be TRBD1 (6 bases). CDR3 size: 15 residues. From germline, CDR1 is GTSNPN and CDR2 SVGIG (reference sequence). Trimming took 1 base from V and 4 from J, leaving 14 bases between them. The CDR3 DNA sequence: TGTGCCTGGAGTGCCGGGACACCCATTTACAATGAGCAGTTCTTC. This translates into CAWSAGTPIYNEQFF.